The clone carrying this T cell receptor (beta chain) was recorded a few times. The antigen is unknown. The treatment: roughly 10-day PBMC culture with coronavirus spike peptide pools or control peptides (ViraFEST assay). The data originate from a study of vaccination and CD4 T cells after COVID-19. Trimming left V 5 bases short and J 1 base short, with 15 bases between. CDR3 length: 16 residues. Sequencing of cultured CD4+ T cell DNA used the Oncomine TCR Beta short-read assay. MiXCR, run by TCRdb on the PCR reads, gives a single entry per CDR3 protein. In the table there are about 20,000 distinct CDR3 sequences, about half of which are singletons.

The sequence was collected from a human donor who had recovered from COVID-19. The gene calls are TRBV12-3 or TRBV12-4 and TRBJ1-5, with D uncertain. Sequencing was done on a sample of CD4+ T cells from blood, cultured in vitro. The CDR3 loop reads CASSPSRGASNQPQHF. CDR3 nucleotides: TGTGCCAGCAGTCCCTCGCGTGGCGCGAGCAATCAGCCCCAGCATTTT.